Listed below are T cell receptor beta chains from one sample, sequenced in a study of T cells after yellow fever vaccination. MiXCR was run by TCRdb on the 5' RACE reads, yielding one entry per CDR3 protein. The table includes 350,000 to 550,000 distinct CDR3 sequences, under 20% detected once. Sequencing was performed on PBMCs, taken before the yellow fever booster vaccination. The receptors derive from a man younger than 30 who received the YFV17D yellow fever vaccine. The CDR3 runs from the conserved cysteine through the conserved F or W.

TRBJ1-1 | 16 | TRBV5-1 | CASSLAGAIMNTEAFF
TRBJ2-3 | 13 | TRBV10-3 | CAISESSQGTQYF
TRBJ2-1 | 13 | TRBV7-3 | CASSLMLGNEQFF
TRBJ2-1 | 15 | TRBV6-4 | CASSDQRGGLNEQFF
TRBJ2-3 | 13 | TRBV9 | CASSISPPDTQYF
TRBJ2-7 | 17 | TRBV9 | CASSVDPTGLSSYEQYF
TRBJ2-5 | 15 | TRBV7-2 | CASSSGEGARGTQYF
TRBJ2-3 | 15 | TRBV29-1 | CSVATGGTGTDTQYF
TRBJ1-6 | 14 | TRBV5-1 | CASSLQGLHSPLHF
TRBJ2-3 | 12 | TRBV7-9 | CASRDSADTQYF
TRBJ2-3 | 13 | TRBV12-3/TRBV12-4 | CASSLRRGDTQYF
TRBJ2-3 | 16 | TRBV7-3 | CASSFGPGQGTDTQYF
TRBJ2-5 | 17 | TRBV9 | CASSVATGGGTQETQYF
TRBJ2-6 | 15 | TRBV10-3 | CAISESAAGANVLTF
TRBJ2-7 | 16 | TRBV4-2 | CASSQAPGVRIYEQYF
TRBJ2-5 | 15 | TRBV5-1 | CASSLSGGFTETQYF
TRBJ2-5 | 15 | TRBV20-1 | CSARALRREEETQYF
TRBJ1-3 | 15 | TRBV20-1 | CSARRRTGDGNTIYF
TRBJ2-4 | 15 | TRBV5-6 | CASSQGGSDKNIQYF
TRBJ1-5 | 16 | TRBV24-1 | CATSDPGGAGNQPQHF
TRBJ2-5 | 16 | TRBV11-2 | CASSNRLSGGQETQYF
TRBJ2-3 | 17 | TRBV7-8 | CASSLGWTEVNTDTQYF
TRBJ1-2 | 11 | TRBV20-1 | CVLWEGASYTF
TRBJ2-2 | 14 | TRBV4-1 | CASSQVSQTGKLFF
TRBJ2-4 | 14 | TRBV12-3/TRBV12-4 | CASGPKGGENIQYF
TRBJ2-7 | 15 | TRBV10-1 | CASSESSRTPYEQYF
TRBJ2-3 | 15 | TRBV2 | CAIPPPTSSTDTQYF
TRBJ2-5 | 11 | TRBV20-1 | CSATGRETQYF
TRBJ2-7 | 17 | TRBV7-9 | CASSLGVGSEYSYEQYF
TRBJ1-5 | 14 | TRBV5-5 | CASSYGQEYQPQHF
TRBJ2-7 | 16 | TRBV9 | CASSPQGRQVTYEQYF
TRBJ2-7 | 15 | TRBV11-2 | CASSSLLGGTYEQYF
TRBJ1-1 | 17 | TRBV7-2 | CASSFEGLYRGVAEAFF
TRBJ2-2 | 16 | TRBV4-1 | CASSHPNRGYTGELFF
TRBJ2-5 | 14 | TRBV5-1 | CASSSGTGEETQYF
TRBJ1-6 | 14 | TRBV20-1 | CSASRQGYNSPLHF
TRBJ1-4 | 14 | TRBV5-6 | CASTGDPGNEKLFF
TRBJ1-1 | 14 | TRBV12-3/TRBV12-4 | CASSLLQGYTEAFF
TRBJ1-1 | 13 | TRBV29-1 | CSAEGQMNTEAFF
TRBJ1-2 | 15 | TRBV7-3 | CASSHLPGQGIGYTF
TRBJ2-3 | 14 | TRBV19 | CASSPGTFTDTQYF
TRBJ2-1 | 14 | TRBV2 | CASSPAGGGSKSFF
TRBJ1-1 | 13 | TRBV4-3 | CASSQDRGQEAFF
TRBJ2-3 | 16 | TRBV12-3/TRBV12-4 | CASSFRYGGASDTQYF
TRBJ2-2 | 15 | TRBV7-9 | CASSPGTVNTGELFF
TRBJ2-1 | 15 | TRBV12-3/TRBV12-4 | CASSLRGALYNEQFF
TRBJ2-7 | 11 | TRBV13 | CASSLNTEQYF
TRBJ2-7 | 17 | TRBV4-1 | CASSQALRGSSGGPQYF
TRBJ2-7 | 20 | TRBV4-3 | CASSQVSRGPEGGQKDEQYF
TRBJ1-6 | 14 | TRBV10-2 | CAVLRDTNNSPLHF
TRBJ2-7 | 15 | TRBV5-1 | CASSLEVFPRDEQYF
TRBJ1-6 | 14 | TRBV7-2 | CASSNRVGDSPLHF
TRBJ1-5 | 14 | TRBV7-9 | CASSPEQSNQPQHF